One and the same sample provided the 24 T cell receptor beta chains below, sequenced in a study of T cell responses to AZD1222 COVID-19 vaccine. Produced via immunoSEQ multiplex PCR; TCRdb's table is partial and in-frame only. The table has 150,000 to 200,000 clones, 94% seen once. The input for sequencing was peripheral blood, taken on day 0 of AZD1222 vaccination. The receptors here all came from an adult in good health.

The chain carries TRBV14 and TRBJ1-6, with 7 bases identical to TRBD1. The germline gives CDR1 SGHDN, CDR2 FVKESK. Losses at the gene ends were 4 bases for V and 9 bases for J; bases not matched to a gene: 9. This CDR3 comprises 15 residues. CDR3 in DNA: TGTGCCAGCAGCCCCTTAGACAGGGTTGGTTCACCCCTCCACTTT. It translates to CASSPLDRVGSPLHF.

The J gene is TRBJ2-7, the V gene TRBV4-2, with D unclear. This CDR3 contains 14 residues. Germline CDR1 LGHNA, CDR2 YNFKEQ. Between the trimmed V and J ends, which lost 1 base and 0 bases, there was a span of 7 bases. The CDR3 coding sequence is TGTGCCAGCAGCCAAGTGGAAAGCTCCTACGAGCAGTACTTC. This sequence encodes CASSQVESSYEQYF.

The chain couples TRBV30 to TRBJ2-2, with D tentatively TRBD1 (5 bases). The CDR3 loop spans 15 amino acids. V gave up 3 bases and J gave up 6 bases, with 17 bases separating them. Looked up from germline, CDR1 is GTSNPN and CDR2 is SVGIG (reference sequence). CDR3 bases: TGTGCCTGGAGCCAAGGACGGGTAGGGGCCGGGGAGCTGTTTTTT. Its protein product is CAWSQGRVGAGELFF. The full variable domain, with the rest looked up from reference TRBV30 and TRBJ2-2, is SQTIHQWPATLVQPVGSPLSLECTVEGTSNPNLYWYRQAAGRGLQLLFYSVGIGQISSEVPQNLSASRPQDRQFILSSKKLLLSDSGFYLCAWSQGRVGAGELFFGEGSRLTVL.

This chain joins TRBV14 and TRBJ1-2; D gene ambiguous. The CDR3 runs 13 residues. In germline, CDR1 is SGHDN, CDR2 FVKESK. Trimming pared 0 bases from V and 8 bases from J, leaving 10 bases between. CDR3 amino acids: CASSQEDGWGYTF. CDR3 bases: TGTGCCAGCAGCCAAGAGGACGGGTGGGGCTACACCTTC.

V usage is TRBV5-4 and J usage is TRBJ2-1; D is perhaps TRBD1 or TRBD2 (5 bases each). The V gene lost 0 bases and the J gene lost 8 bases, with 12 bases spanning the gap. Germline CDR1 and CDR2: SGHNT and YYREEE (reference sequence). CDR3 length: 14 amino acids. In nucleotides, the CDR3 is TGTGCCAGCAGCTTGGCGTTGTTGGGGGATGAGCAGTTCTTC. Its translation: CASSLALLGDEQFF.

The V gene is TRBV13, the J gene TRBJ2-3; D remains ambiguous. CDR1 and CDR2 from the germline V gene are PRHDT and FYEKMQ (reference sequence). V lost 1 base and J lost 8, with 4 bases in between. This CDR3 is built from 11 residues. CDR3 in DNA: TGTGCCAGCAGCTTAGTAGGTACGCAGTATTTT. It codes for CASSLVGTQYF.

J is TRBJ2-7 and V is TRBV6-6, with D uncertain. CDR1 and CDR2 from the germline V gene are MNHNY and SVGAGI (reference sequence). The CDR3 is 14 residues long. The V end lost 5 bases, the J end lost 1 base, and 12 bases lay between the germline ends. In nucleotides, the CDR3 is TGTGCCAGCAGTCCCTTTACCTTTTCCTACGAGCAGTACTTC. Protein product: CASSPFTFSYEQYF.

CDR3 sequence reads: CASSFGAGKADTQYF. In DNA, the CDR3 is TGTGCCAGCAGCTTCGGAGCGGGAAAAGCGGATACGCAGTATTTT. V is TRBV11-2 and J is TRBJ2-3; 7 nucleotides agree with TRBD2. V shed 3 bases and J 6 bases; nucleotides not matched to a gene: 9. The CDR3 consists of 15 residues. Per germline, CDR1 SGHAT and CDR2 FQNNGV. Filled out from reference TRBV11-2 and TRBJ2-3, the complete variable domain reads EAGVAQSPRYKIIEKRQSVAFWCNPISGHATLYWYQQILGQGPKLLIQFQNNGVVDDSQLPKDRFSAERLKGVDSTLKIQPAKLEDSAVYLCASSFGAGKADTQYFGPGTRLTVL.

The chain links TRBV4-2 to TRBJ2-7, with TRBD1 identical over 7 bases. The CDR3 is 15 residues long. V was clipped by 4 bases and J by 2 bases; unmatched bases: 8. Germline V gene data show CDR1 as LGHNA and CDR2 as YNFKEQ. The CDR3 DNA reads as TGTGCCAGCAGCCCCAGTTCGGGACAGACCTACGAGCAGTACTTC. This translates into CASSPSSGQTYEQYF.

CDR3 sequence reads: CASRDRGEETQYF. CDR3 nucleotide sequence: TGTGCCAGCAGGGACAGGGGGGAAGAGACCCAGTACTTC. The chain couples TRBV7-9 to TRBJ2-5, with TRBD1 matching over 10 bases. The CDR3 runs to 13 residues. Germline CDR1 and CDR2: SEHNR and FQNEAQ (reference sequence). V lost 6 bases, J lost 3 bases, and 1 base stayed unmatched. Looking up the rest from reference TRBV7-9 and TRBJ2-5 gives the full variable domain: DTGVSQNPRHKITKRGQNVTFRCDPISEHNRLYWYRQTLGQGPEFLTYFQNEAQLEKSRLLSDRFSAERPKGSFSTLEIQRTEQGDSAMYLCASRDRGEETQYFGPGTRLLVL.

The rearrangement links TRBV27 to TRBJ1-4; possibly TRBD1 for D (6 bases). V gave up 3 bases and J gave up 8 bases, with 13 bases separating them. Germline V lookup: CDR1 MNHEY, CDR2 SMNVEV (reference sequence). The CDR3 runs 14 residues. As DNA, the CDR3 is TGTGCCAGCAGTTTGTGGGGGGGGGCCGAAAAACTGTTTTTT. It translates to CASSLWGGAEKLFF.

The CDR3 region is CASSPLQREGEVETQYF. Here the CDR3 DNA reads TGTGCCAGCTCACCTCTCCAGCGGGAGGGAGAGGTGGAGACCCAGTACTTC. The rearrangement uses TRBV18 and TRBJ2-5; TRBD2 agrees at 10 bases. Germline lookup yields CDR1 KGHSH and CDR2 LQKENI. The CDR3 contains 17 residues. The V gene end was trimmed by 3 bases and the J gene end by 5 bases; junction bases not matched to a gene: 12.

V and J are TRBV18 and TRBJ1-1; D remains unclear. The CDR3 loop spans 13 amino acids. Trimming removed 3 bases at V and 2 bases at J, with 7 bases between. Germline assignment: CDR1 KGHSH and CDR2 LQKENI. The CDR3 region has the DNA TGTGCCAGCTCACCGATCAGAAACACTGAAGCTTTCTTT. Its protein is CASSPIRNTEAFF.

The rearrangement joins TRBV11-1 to TRBJ1-1; D is unclear. Germline values: CDR1 SGHAT, CDR2 FQDESV (reference sequence). V lost 3 bases, J lost 2 bases, and 1 base lay in between. The CDR3 is 11 residues long. Here the CDR3 reads CASSFNTEAFF. CDR3 coding DNA: TGTGCCAGCAGCTTCAACACTGAAGCTTTCTTT. Full variable domain (rest looked up from reference TRBV11-1 and TRBJ1-1): EAEVAQSPRYKITEKSQAVAFWCDPISGHATLYWYRQILGQGPELLVQFQDESVVDDSQLPKDRFSAERLKGVDSTLKIQPAELGDSAMYLCASSFNTEAFFGQGTRLTVV.

The chain combines TRBV3-1 (or the pseudogene TRBV3-2) with TRBJ2-7; no reliable D call. Trimming shortened V by 1 base and J by 2 bases, and 9 bases separated the two germline ends. The germline V gene has CDR1 LGHDT and CDR2 YNNKEL (reference sequence). The CDR3 is 14 residues long. The DNA for the CDR3 is TGTGCCAGCAGCCAAGGAGGTAGGGCCTACGAGCAGTACTTC. It is translated as CASSQGGRAYEQYF.

This chain links TRBV9 with TRBJ2-7; 7 bases are a match to TRBD2. Trimming took 4 bases from V and 0 from J; bases not matched to a gene: 10. The CDR3 is 16 amino acids. Germline lookup yields CDR1 SGDLS and CDR2 YYNGEE. CDR3 region: CASSHGELATSYEQYF. Written as DNA, the CDR3 is TGTGCCAGCAGCCACGGGGAACTAGCGACCTCCTACGAGCAGTACTTC.

The J gene is TRBJ2-7, the V gene TRBV28; 8 bases align to TRBD2. From germline, CDR1 is MDHEN and CDR2 SYDVKM. This CDR3 contains 15 residues. The trim removed 6 bases at V and 7 bases at J, leaving 14 bases unmatched. CDR3 nucleotides: TGTGCCAGCAGCTTCCTGGCTAGCGGGTCCCTGGAGCAGTACTTC. This gives the protein CASSFLASGSLEQYF. Using reference TRBV28 and TRBJ2-7 for the parts outside the CDR3, the full variable domain is DVKVTQSSRYLVKRTGEKVFLECVQDMDHENMFWYRQDPGLGLRLIYFSYDVKMKEKGDIPEGYSVSREKKERFSLILESASTNQTSMYLCASSFLASGSLEQYFGPGTRLTVT.

The gene calls are TRBV27 and TRBJ1-1; D may be TRBD1 (6 bases). Germline V gene lookup returns CDR1 MNHEY and CDR2 SMNVEV (reference sequence). CDR3 length: 14 residues. The ends were cut back, 5 bases at V and 11 bases at J, with 21 bases in the middle. This CDR3 reads CASSPRGVTGAAFF. The CDR3 nucleotides are TGTGCCAGCAGTCCCCGGGGGGTGACAGGTGCTGCTTTCTTT.

This rearrangement joins TRBV11-2 to TRBJ1-5, with 10 nucleotides matching TRBD1. From germline, CDR1 is SGHAT and CDR2 FQNNGV. V lost 5 bases and J lost 1; bases outside the gene matches: 5. The CDR3 sequence is 16 residues long. The CDR3 coding sequence is TGTGCCAGCAGCCCGGGGACAGGGGTGAGCAATCAGCCCCAGCATTTT. Translation gives CASSPGTGVSNQPQHF.

This rearrangement joins TRBV7-8 to TRBJ1-6, with TRBD1 matching 9 bases. Losses at the gene ends were 5 bases for V and 5 bases for J; bases not matched to a gene: 10. There are 17 residues in the CDR3. CDR1 is SGHVS, CDR2 FQNEAQ, per germline. DNA of the CDR3: TGTGCCAGCAGCATTAACAGGGGGCATGGCAATAATTCACCCCTCCACTTT. Protein: CASSINRGHGNNSPLHF.

The CDR3: CASSLKLTSGSYEQYF. The CDR3 DNA reads as TGCGCCAGCAGCTTGAAGTTAACTAGCGGGAGCTACGAGCAGTACTTC. The chain recombines TRBV5-1 with TRBJ2-7; 11 bases agree with TRBD2. Germline lookup yields CDR1 SGHRS and CDR2 YFSETQ. V dropped 1 base and J dropped 3; count of bases not matched to a gene: 6. This CDR3 is 16 amino acids long.

This clone was seen once. The chain uses TRBV10-3 and TRBJ2-2; D ambiguous. This CDR3 is 12 amino acids long. Trimming pared 6 bases from V and 6 bases from J, leaving 8 bases between. Germline CDR1 reads ENHRY; CDR2 reads SYGVKD. The CDR3 here is CAIREGPGELFF. Written as DNA, the CDR3 is TGTGCCATCAGAGAAGGGCCCGGGGAGCTGTTTTTT.

The chain links TRBV28 to TRBJ1-6; TRBD1 aligns across 8 bases. This CDR3 is 16 amino acids long. J was trimmed by 8 bases and V by 6 bases; bases with no gene match: 12. Germline lookup yields CDR1 MDHEN and CDR2 SYDVKM. CDR3 bases: TGTGCCAGCAGCACGGTCCACGGACAGGGACATTCACCCCTCCACTTT. Protein: CASSTVHGQGHSPLHF.

The chain is built from TRBV2 and TRBJ1-2; 7 nucleotides align to TRBD1. The CDR3 contains 13 residues. With V trimmed by 8 bases and J by 0 bases, 3 bases remained unmatched. Per the germline V gene, CDR1 is SNHLY and CDR2 is FYNNEI. CDR3 nucleotides: TGTGCCAGCCGGGACAGACCTAACTATGGCTACACCTTC. Protein product: CASRDRPNYGYTF.